This entry features one T cell receptor beta chain sequence. The antigen is not known. The CDR3 contains 13 residues. The germline CDR1 and CDR2 sequences are SGHTA and FQGNSA. V lost 5 bases to trimming and J lost 10 bases, with 15 bases between them. The source of the sample is a study of beta chain features in type 1 diabetes. What was sequenced were expressed TCRB transcripts, since all of the isolated RNA had been reverse transcribed. Method: immunoSEQ multiplex PCR; TCRdb's copy keeps in-frame clones and lacks some. The data hold 640,000 or so clones, with around 15% observed a single time. Broader study findings: In the patient group, naive, central memory and Treg TCRB repertoires seemed more alike than in the healthy donor group. TCRB CDR3s were moderately but significantly shorter in Type 1 diabetes patients in all four CD4+ subsets.

This chain joins TRBV7-2 and TRBJ2-1, with no clear D. Material for sequencing was naive CD4+ T cells from blood. This TCR came from a man aged 18 to 29 with type 1 diabetes. CDR3 sequence (DNA): TGTGCCAGCAGCGGAGAGGTAGTACGCGAGCAGTTCTTC. It specifies CASSGEVVREQFF.